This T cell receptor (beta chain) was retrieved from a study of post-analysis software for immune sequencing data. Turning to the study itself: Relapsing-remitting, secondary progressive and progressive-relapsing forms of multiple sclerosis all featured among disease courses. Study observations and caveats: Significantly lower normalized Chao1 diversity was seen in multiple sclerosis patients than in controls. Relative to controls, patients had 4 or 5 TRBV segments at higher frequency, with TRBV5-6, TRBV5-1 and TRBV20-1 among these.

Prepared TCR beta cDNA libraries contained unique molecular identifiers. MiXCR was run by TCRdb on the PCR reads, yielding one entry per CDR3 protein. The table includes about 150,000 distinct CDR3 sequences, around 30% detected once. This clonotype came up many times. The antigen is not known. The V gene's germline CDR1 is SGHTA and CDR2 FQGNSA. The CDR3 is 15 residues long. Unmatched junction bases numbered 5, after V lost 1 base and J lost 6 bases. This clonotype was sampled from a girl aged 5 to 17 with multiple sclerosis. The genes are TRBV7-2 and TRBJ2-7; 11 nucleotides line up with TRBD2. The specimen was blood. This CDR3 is CASSLGASGRTEQYF. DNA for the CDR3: TGTGCCAGCAGCTTAGGGGCTAGCGGGAGGACCGAGCAGTACTTC.